The entry below describes one T cell receptor (beta chain). Its recognized antigen is unknown. Per-base quality was not reported, and no clone a single base away is much larger than it. This sample is part of a study of Ad26.COV2.S vaccination and SARS-CoV-2 variants (dated by TCRdb to the early 2020s). Broadly, across the study: Donors in the vaccine arm were drawn from COV1001, a multicentre, randomized, double-blind, placebo-controlled phase I-IIa trial testing Ad26.COV2.S in healthy adults. Ad26.COV2.S was administered intramuscularly at a dose of 5x10^10 or 1x10^11 viral particles, either as one shot or as two shots given 56 days apart. TCRbeta repertoire sequencing was used to assess the specificity and breadth of SARS-CoV-2-reactive T cell receptors after Ad26.COV2.S vaccination. The TCR-sequenced set comprised around 30 samples: around 20 Ad26.COV2.S vaccine recipients, 5 placebo recipients and 8 SARS-CoV-2 convalescent individuals. Trial participants were randomized into five groups of five: low-dose or high-dose Ad26.COV2.S given once or twice, or placebo on both occasions. Investigators remained blinded to trial group allocation during experiments and outcome assessment.

The immunoSEQ Assay was used to sequence TCRbeta CDR3 regions. After extraction, genomic DNA underwent amplification by bias-controlled multiplex PCR, followed by high-throughput sequencing. As for the authors' bioinformatics: To quantify the absolute abundance of every unique TCRbeta CDR3 region, sequences were collapsed and filtered. T cell fraction was estimated by normalizing TCRbeta template counts to usable DNA, with usable DNA measured through amplification of reference genes found in all nucleated cells. Repertoire TCRs were annotated as SARS-CoV-2-specific when V gene, CDR3 amino acid sequence and J gene were exactly matched to a known reactive TCR set. The reference SARS-CoV-2 TCR set was obtained from MIRA and was filtered for enrichment in COVID-19-positive ImmuneCODE repertoires, whereby public or cross-reactive TCRs were removed. Using the MIRA antigens, annotated TCRs were further analysed by specific ORF or by position within an ORF. Breadth was defined as annotated unique rearrangements over total unique productive rearrangements; depth was the summed frequency of those rearrangements. Two-sided Wilcoxon rank-sum tests were applied when comparing TCR breadth between groups. TCRdb re-hosts the immuneACCESS table, in-frame sequences only. Its copies lack some clones; in the studies checked, an unresolved V gene accounts for under half of them, and the cause for the rest is not known. That table gives V, J and clone size, and the DNA gave D and trimming. The sample yields 380,000 or so clones; about 89% were counted once. In total, the top ten clones hold around 5.3% of the sample.

The research as a whole found: Comparing responses between vaccine doses or regimens was not something the study was powered to do. The authors noted that the TCR breadth and depth analyses may have underestimated total T cell responses. Comparable non-spike TCR breadth was observed between vaccine and placebo recipients, consistent with only spike being contained in the vaccine. After vaccination, substantial breadth of spike-specific CD8+ and CD4+ T cell responses was reported. Spike-specific TCR breadth was higher in Ad26.COV2.S recipients than in placebo recipients (P = 0.0014).

CDR1 SGHNT and CDR2 YENEEA were looked up in the germline V gene. The CDR3 runs 15 amino acids, cysteine and phenylalanine included. CDR3 DNA is the only sequence kept; it has 45 bases, read in frame from the first base. Unmatched junction bases come to 8, with V trimmed by 5 bases and J by 7 bases. What this sample's treatment or condition label stands for: around 19 received Ad26.COV2.S at low or high dose, single or two shots; about 5 received placebo; per-sample allocation not given. Repertoires of vaccine and placebo recipients were sequenced from samples collected on day 63 after the first injection. Cohort 1b enrolled about two dozen adults aged 18-55 years at a single site in Boston, USA, between 29 July and 7 August 2020. Ad26.COV2.S consisted of a replication-incompetent adenovirus type 26 vector by which a prefusion-stabilized SARS-CoV-2 spike protein from the original Wuhan strain was expressed.

Here the chain combines TRBV11-3 and TRBJ2-2; the central 9 bases match TRBD2. The sequencing here drew on peripheral blood, taken in a trial of Ad26.COV2.S vaccine versus placebo. The origin of this receptor is a person aged 18-65 years who received the Ad26.COV2.S COVID-19 vaccine or a placebo. The nucleotide sequence is given as TGTGCCAGCAGCCCCGTTGCGGGAGGGCTCGGGGAGCTGTTTTTT. Protein translation: CASSPVAGGLGELFF.